This entry features one T cell receptor beta chain sequence. Germline V CDR1 and CDR2: SNHLY, FYNNEI. This CDR3 has 10 residues. V gave up 9 bases and J gave up 3 bases, with 5 bases separating them. These data are taken from a study of blood T cell repertoires in COVID-19. Across the whole study: Acute and convalescent COVID-19 samples came from the United States, Italy and Spain. T cells, B-cell-depleted T cells, or PBMCs supplied cDNA or gDNA.

Original processing methods: Estimates of nucleated cell counts were drawn from the amplification of reference gene primers. Measured with immunoSEQ multiplex PCR; TCRdb has only the in-frame clones, and not every one. V and J calls and clone size come straight from that table; D and trimming were deduced from the DNA. The data contain hundreds of thousands of clones, approximately 90% of them singletons. Those enrolled, adults aged about 18 to 95 years, came from 25 or so US areas. The TCR was taken from a woman aged 18-29 years who had been exposed to COVID-19. This sequence joins TRBV2 and TRBJ2-5; D remains ambiguous. Sequencing was performed on PBMCs or T cells enriched from blood (not recorded which). The CDR3 coding sequence is TGTGCCAGTCTTAAAGAGACCCAGTACTTC. It yields the protein CASLKETQYF.